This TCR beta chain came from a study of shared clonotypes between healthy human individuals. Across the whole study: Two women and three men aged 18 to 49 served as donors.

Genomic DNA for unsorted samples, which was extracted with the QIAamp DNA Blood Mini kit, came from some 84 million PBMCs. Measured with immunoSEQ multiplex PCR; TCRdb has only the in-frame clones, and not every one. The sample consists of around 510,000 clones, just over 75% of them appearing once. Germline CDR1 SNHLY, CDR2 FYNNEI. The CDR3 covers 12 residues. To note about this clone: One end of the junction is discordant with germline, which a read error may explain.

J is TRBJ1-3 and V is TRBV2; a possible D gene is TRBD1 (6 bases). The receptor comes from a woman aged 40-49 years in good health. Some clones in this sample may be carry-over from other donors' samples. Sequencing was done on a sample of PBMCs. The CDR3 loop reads CASSAGGQREHF. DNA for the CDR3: TGTGCCAGCAGTGCGGGAGGACAGAGGGAACATTTT.